This is a list of T cell receptor beta chains from one sample in a study of shared T cell receptors in the human thymus. Here immunoSEQ multiplex PCR was the method, and the copy in TCRdb shows in-frame clones only, minus some. The table has about 660,000 clones, more than 75% seen once. Separately, the same data were catalogued under a study of human thymus T cells.

What was sequenced was thymocytes. The source of these receptors is a boy under two years old with a congenital heart defect. Each CDR3 is given with its conserved first and last residue. A D gene is named only where the DNA matches it firmly. The listing skips clone size in some rows; elsewhere it reads once, few, many or a size class.

d_call	j_call	clone_size	v_call	cdr3_nt	cdr3_aa
NA	TRBJ2-7	NA	TRBV27	TGTGCCAGCAGTTTATCGTGGGTAGGGGGGGACGAGCAGTACTTC	CASSLSWVGGDEQYF
TRBD1	TRBJ2-7	NA	TRBV28	TGTGCCTTGGGGAGGGGGACAGGGGGCTTACACGAGCAGTACTTC	CALGRGTGGLHEQYF
NA	TRBJ2-3	NA	TRBV14	TGTGCCAGCAGCTCCCGGACTGAGAAAAAGGGAGATACGCAGTATTTT	CASSSRTEKKGDTQYF
NA	TRBJ1-3	NA	TRBV5-1	TGCGCCAGCAGCTTGAGCCTTGGAGCTACCATATATTTT	CASSLSLGATIYF
NA	TRBJ1-2	NA	TRBV4-3	TGCGCCAGCAGCCAAGGCGGGGGGAATGGCTACACCTTC	CASSQGGGNGYTF
TRBD1	TRBJ2-1	NA	TRBV7-9	TGTGCCACCAGACTCGCCGGGACAGGGGTGGACAATGAGCAGTTCTTC	CATRLAGTGVDNEQFF
NA	TRBJ1-2	NA	TRBV4-3	TGCGCCAGCAGCCAAGGGCAGGGGCAAGGCGGCTACACCTTC	CASSQGQGQGGYTF
NA	TRBJ1-2	once	TRBV6-5	TGTGCCAGCAGAACGGACAGTAATGGCTACACCTTC	CASRTDSNGYTF
NA	TRBJ1-1	NA	TRBV27	TGTGCCAGCAGTAAATGGCAGGGAATAGGGCTCCCTGAAGCTTTCTTT	CASSKWQGIGLPEAFF
NA	TRBJ1-1	NA	TRBV28	TGTGCCAGCAGTCACGGCACGAGGGACACTGAAGCTTTCTTT	CASSHGTRDTEAFF
NA	TRBJ2-1	NA	TRBV9	TGTGCCAGCAGCGCCCGTCTCTCGGGGGTGTACAATGAGCAGTTCTTC	CASSARLSGVYNEQFF
TRBD1	TRBJ1-2	NA	TRBV6-6	TGTGCCAGCAGGCTCGACAGGGGCGGCGGCTACACCTTC	CASRLDRGGGYTF
NA	TRBJ1-1	NA	TRBV11-2	TGTGCCGGCAGCCCCCGAGGACAGCGCACTGAAGCTTTCTTT	CAGSPRGQRTEAFF
NA	TRBJ1-2	NA	TRBV14	TGTGCCAGCAGCCCGGATACAGGAATTGATGGCTACACCTTC	CASSPDTGIDGYTF
NA	TRBJ1-1	once	TRBV5-6	TGTGCCAGCAGCTTGTTTCTCCCAGTCAAGAACACTGAAGCTTTCTTT	CASSLFLPVKNTEAFF
TRBD1	TRBJ2-5	NA	TRBV4-3	TGCGCCAGCAGCCAAAGGACAGGCCATCTCCGCGGAGAGACCCAGTACTTC	CASSQRTGHLRGETQYF
NA	TRBJ2-3	NA	TRBV9	TGTGCCAGCAGCCCAAGGGGCGGAGACCACACAGATACGCAGTATTTT	CASSPRGGDHTDTQYF
NA	TRBJ2-7	NA	TRBV29-1	TGCAGCGTTGATTTAGGGAGGGAGCAGTACTTC	CSVDLGREQYF
NA	TRBJ2-5	NA	TRBV5-1	TGCGCCAGCAGCTTGAACCCCCATGCAGGTGATATGGAGACCCAGTACTTC	CASSLNPHAGDMETQYF
NA	TRBJ1-2	NA	TRBV4-2	TGTGCCAGCAGCCAAGATGTCGGGGACTATGGCTACACCTTC	CASSQDVGDYGYTF
TRBD2	TRBJ2-3	NA	TRBV6-5	TGTGCCAGCAGTTACGGGTCCATAGCGGGAGGAGGTACGCAGTATTTT	CASSYGSIAGGGTQYF
NA	TRBJ2-3	NA	TRBV28	TGTGCCAGCAGTTTAAACGGGGGGCCTCCAGATACGCAGTATTTT	CASSLNGGPPDTQYF
NA	TRBJ1-5	NA	TRBV2	TGTGCCAGCAGTACACTAAGGACAGATAGCAATCAGCCCCAGCATTTT	CASSTLRTDSNQPQHF
TRBD2	TRBJ2-5	NA	TRBV7-8	TGTGCCAGCAGCCACCCCTCACTAGCGGCTGAAGAGACCCAGTACTTC	CASSHPSLAAEETQYF
NA	TRBJ1-4	NA	TRBV7-6	TGTGCCAGCAGCGGACCCGGGGGGGAAAAACTGTTTTTT	CASSGPGGEKLFF
TRBD1	TRBJ2-2	NA	TRBV5-6	TGTGCCAGCAGCGTGGACAGGGGTAACGCGAACACCGGGGAGCTGTTTTTT	CASSVDRGNANTGELFF
NA	TRBJ2-5	NA	TRBV9	TGTGCCAGCAGCGACCCAGGTTCCGAGACCCAGTACTTC	CASSDPGSETQYF
NA	TRBJ2-7	NA	TRBV11-2	TGTGCCAGCAGCTCCCCGGACACCTACGAGCAGTACTTC	CASSSPDTYEQYF
NA	TRBJ2-4	NA	TRBV7-6	TGTGCCAGCAGCTTAGGTAGTATAGCCAAAAACATTCAGTACTTC	CASSLGSIAKNIQYF
TRBD2	TRBJ2-3	NA	TRBV4-3	TGCGCCAGCAGCCACAGACTAGCGGGGGGATATCGCACAGATACGCAGTATTTT	CASSHRLAGGYRTDTQYF
TRBD2	TRBJ2-1	NA	TRBV5-4	TGTGCCAGCAGCTTGGTGGCGGGGGTTAGGAATGAGCAGTTCTTC	CASSLVAGVRNEQFF
NA	TRBJ1-3	few	TRBV19	TGTGCCAGTATGGTCGGGAACTCTGGAAACACCATATATTTT	CASMVGNSGNTIYF
NA	TRBJ2-5	once	TRBV28	TGTGCCAGCAGCCTCGTCGGGACCCAGTACTTC	CASSLVGTQYF
NA	TRBJ2-2	NA	TRBV5-4	TGTGCCAGCAGCAGATCTCCGGGACTTCCTTTGAACACCGGGGAGCTGTTTTTT	CASSRSPGLPLNTGELFF
TRBD2	TRBJ2-5	once	TRBV11-2	TGTGCCAGCAGCATCTTAGCGGGAGGGAAAGAGACCCAGTACTTC	CASSILAGGKETQYF
TRBD2	TRBJ2-4	NA	TRBV7-2	TGTGCCAGCAGCTTAGAGCCGGCGGGAGGGCGGGTGAACATTCAGTACTTC	CASSLEPAGGRVNIQYF
TRBD1	TRBJ2-7	NA	TRBV27	TGTGCCAGCAGTTTGTACCGGGACAGGGTATACGAGCAGTACTTC	CASSLYRDRVYEQYF
NA	TRBJ1-2	NA	TRBV28	TGTGCCAGCAGTTTTAGACATCTCAGGTGGGGCGGTTATGGCTACACCTTC	CASSFRHLRWGGYGYTF
NA	TRBJ2-3	NA	TRBV28	TGTGCCAGCAGCGTCCCGCGCGGGCCAGACACAGATACGCAGTATTTT	CASSVPRGPDTDTQYF
NA	TRBJ2-6	NA	TRBV19	TGTGCCAGTAGTATACGGCCGGGAGCTGGGGCCAACGTCCTGACTTTC	CASSIRPGAGANVLTF
NA	TRBJ1-4	NA	TRBV4-3	TGCGCCAGCAGCCCCGGGAAGGGGGAGATCGAGGAAAAACTGTTTTTT	CASSPGKGEIEEKLFF
NA	TRBJ2-7	NA	TRBV27	TGTGCCACCCTCTCCTACGAGCAGTACTTC	CATLSYEQYF
NA	TRBJ2-7	once	TRBV28	TGTGCCAGCAGTCCGGACAGCTCCTACGAGCAGTACTTC	CASSPDSSYEQYF
NA	TRBJ1-1	NA	TRBV29-1	TGCAGCGCTGGAGACGGGAACACTGAAGCTTTCTTT	CSAGDGNTEAFF
TRBD2	TRBJ2-1	NA	TRBV5-4	TGTGCCAGCAGTCGACCCCCGGGACTAGCGGGGAACAATGAGCAGTTCTTC	CASSRPPGLAGNNEQFF
NA	TRBJ2-2	NA	TRBV5-5	TGTGCCAGCAGCTTGGACAGCCTACGGTCCGGGGAGCTGTTTTTT	CASSLDSLRSGELFF
NA	TRBJ1-5	NA	TRBV28	TGTGCCAGCAGTTTAAGGGGAGGGCGTCAGCCCCAGCATTTT	CASSLRGGRQPQHF
NA	TRBJ2-7	NA	TRBV7-8	TGTGCCAGCAGCATACTCAACCCCCGCCGGGGCTCCTACGAGCAGTACTTC	CASSILNPRRGSYEQYF
TRBD1	TRBJ1-5	NA	TRBV2	TGTGCCACCCAGACAGGGGATCAGCCCCAGCATTTT	CATQTGDQPQHF